The clone carrying this T cell receptor beta chain was seen more than once but under ten times. What it recognizes is unknown. J was trimmed by 8 bases and V by 2 bases; bases with no gene match: 6. This CDR3 has 14 residues. CDR1 SGHTA and CDR2 FQGNSA come from the germline V gene. As every portion of the isolated RNA was reverse transcribed, the sequencing read expressed TCRB transcripts. Profiled with immunoSEQ multiplex PCR; TCRdb holds only in-frame clones, not every one. The sample includes some 250,000 clones, about 14% of them seen just once. The sample is drawn from a study of beta chain features in type 1 diabetes. Study-wide results and limits: Shortening of TCRB CDR3s, moderate but significant, appeared in all four CD4+ subsets of Type 1 diabetes patients.

Sequencing input: naive CD4+ T cells from blood. The receptor's source is a young man with type 1 diabetes. The chain recombines TRBV7-2 with TRBJ2-3; 8 positions match TRBD2. For the CDR3, the DNA is TGTGCCAGCAGCTTACCGGGAGGGCCAGGTACGCAGTATTTT. Its translation is CASSLPGGPGTQYF.